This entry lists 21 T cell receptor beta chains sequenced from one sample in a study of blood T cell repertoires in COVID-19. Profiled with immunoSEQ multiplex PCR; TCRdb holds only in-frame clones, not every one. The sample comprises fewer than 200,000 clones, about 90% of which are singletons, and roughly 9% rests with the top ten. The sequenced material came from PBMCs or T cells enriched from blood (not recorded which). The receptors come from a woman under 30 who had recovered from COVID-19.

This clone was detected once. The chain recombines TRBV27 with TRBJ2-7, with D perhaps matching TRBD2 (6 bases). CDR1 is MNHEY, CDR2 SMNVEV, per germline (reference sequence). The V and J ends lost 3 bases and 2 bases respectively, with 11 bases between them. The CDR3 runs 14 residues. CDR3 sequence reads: CASSFGLSPYEQYF. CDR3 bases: TGTGCCAGCAGTTTTGGACTATCCCCCTACGAGCAGTACTTC.

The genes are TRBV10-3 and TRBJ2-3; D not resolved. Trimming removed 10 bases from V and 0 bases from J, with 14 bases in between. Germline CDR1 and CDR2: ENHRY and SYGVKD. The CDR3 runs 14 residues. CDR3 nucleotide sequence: TGTGCCACGCGAGTGAGCGCTAGCACAGATACGCAGTATTTT. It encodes CATRVSASTDTQYF.

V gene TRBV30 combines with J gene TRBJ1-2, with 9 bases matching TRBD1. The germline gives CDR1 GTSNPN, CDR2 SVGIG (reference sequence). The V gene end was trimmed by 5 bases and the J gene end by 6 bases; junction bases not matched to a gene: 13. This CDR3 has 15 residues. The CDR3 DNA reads TGTGCCTGGGAAATAATAACCCGACAGGGGGATGGCTACACCTTC. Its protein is CAWEIITRQGDGYTF.

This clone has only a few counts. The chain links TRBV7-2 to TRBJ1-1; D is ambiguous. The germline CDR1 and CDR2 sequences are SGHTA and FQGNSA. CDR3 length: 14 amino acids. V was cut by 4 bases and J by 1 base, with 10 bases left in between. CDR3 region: CASSWAGRNTEAFF. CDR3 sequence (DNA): TGTGCCAGCAGCTGGGCGGGGAGGAACACTGAAGCTTTCTTT.

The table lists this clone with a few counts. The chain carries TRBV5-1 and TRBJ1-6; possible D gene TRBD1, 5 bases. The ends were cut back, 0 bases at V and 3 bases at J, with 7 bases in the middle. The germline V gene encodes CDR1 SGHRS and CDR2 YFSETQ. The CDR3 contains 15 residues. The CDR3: CASSLDRNYNSPLHF. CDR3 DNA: TGCGCCAGCAGCTTGGACAGGAACTATAATTCACCCCTCCACTTT.

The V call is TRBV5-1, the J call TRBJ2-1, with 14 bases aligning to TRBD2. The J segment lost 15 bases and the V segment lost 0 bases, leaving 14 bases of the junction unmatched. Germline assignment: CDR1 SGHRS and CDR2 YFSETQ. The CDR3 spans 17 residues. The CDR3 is CASSLEVAGLAGVPAFF. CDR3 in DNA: TGCGCCAGCAGCTTGGAGGTTGCGGGACTAGCGGGAGTACCCGCGTTCTTC.

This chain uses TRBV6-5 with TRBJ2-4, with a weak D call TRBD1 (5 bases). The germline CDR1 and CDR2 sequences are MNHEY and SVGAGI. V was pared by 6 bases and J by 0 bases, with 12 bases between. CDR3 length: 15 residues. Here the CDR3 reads CASSADRLAKNIQYF. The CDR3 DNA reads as TGTGCCAGCAGCGCCGACAGACTAGCCAAAAACATTCAGTACTTC.

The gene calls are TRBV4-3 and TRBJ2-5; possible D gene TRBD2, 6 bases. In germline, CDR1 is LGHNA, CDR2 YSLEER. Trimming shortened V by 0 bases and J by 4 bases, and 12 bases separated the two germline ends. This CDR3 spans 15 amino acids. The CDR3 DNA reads TGCGCCAGCAGCCAAGATCGGCGGGGCGCAGAGACCCAGTACTTC. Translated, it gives CASSQDRRGAETQYF.

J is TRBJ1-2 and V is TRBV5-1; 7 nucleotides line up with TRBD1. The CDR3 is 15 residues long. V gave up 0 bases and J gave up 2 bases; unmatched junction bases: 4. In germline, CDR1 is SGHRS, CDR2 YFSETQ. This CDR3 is CASSLETGVNYGYTF. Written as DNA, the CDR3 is TGCGCCAGCAGCTTGGAAACAGGGGTGAACTATGGCTACACCTTC.

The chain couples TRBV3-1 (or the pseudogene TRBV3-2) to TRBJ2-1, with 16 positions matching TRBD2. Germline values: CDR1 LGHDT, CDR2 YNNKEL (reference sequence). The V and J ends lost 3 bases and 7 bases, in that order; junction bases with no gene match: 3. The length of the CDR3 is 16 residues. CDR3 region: CASSQGLAGGSNEQFF. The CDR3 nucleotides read TGTGCCAGCAGCCAGGGACTAGCGGGAGGGTCAAATGAGCAGTTCTTC.

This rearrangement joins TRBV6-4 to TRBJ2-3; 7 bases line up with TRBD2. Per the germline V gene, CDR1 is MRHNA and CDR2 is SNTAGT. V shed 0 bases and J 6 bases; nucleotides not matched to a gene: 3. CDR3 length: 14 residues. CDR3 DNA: TGTGCCAGCAGTGACTCGACGGGAGGCGATACGCAGTATTTT. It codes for CASSDSTGGDTQYF.

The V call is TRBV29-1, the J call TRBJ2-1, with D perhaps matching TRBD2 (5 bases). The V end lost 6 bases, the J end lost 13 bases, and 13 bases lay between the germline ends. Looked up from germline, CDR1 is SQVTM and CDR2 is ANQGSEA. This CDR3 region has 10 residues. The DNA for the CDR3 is TGCAGCGTGGCACTAGGGCAACAGTTCTTC. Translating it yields CSVALGQQFF.

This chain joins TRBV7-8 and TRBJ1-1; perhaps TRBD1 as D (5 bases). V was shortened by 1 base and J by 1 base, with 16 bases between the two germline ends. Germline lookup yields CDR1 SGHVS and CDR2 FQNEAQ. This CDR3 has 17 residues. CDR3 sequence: CASSLGWTQGQNTEAFF. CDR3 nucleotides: TGTGCCAGCAGCTTAGGGTGGACGCAGGGTCAGAACACTGAAGCTTTCTTT. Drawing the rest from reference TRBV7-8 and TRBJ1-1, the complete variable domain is GAGVSQSPRYKVAKRGQDVALRCDPISGHVSLFWYQQALGQGPEFLTYFQNEAQLDKSGLPSDRFFAERPEGSVSTLKIQRTQQEDSAVYLCASSLGWTQGQNTEAFFGQGTRLTVV.

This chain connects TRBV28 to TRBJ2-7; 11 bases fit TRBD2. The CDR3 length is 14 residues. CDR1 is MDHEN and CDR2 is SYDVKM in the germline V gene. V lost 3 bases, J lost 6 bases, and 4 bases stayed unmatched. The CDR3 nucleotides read TGTGCCAGCAGTTTTCCTAGCGGGAGGATCGAGCAGTACTTC. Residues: CASSFPSGRIEQYF.

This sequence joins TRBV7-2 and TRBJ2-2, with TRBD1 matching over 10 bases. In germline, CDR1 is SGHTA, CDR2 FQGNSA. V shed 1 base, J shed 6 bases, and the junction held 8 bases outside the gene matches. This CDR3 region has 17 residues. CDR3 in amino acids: CASSLVAGQGSAGELFF. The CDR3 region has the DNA TGTGCCAGCAGCTTAGTAGCGGGACAGGGGTCAGCCGGGGAGCTGTTTTTT.

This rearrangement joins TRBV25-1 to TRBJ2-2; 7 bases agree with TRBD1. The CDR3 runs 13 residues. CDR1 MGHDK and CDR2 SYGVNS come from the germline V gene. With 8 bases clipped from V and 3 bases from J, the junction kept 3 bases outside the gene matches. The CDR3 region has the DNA TGTGCCAGCCGGGACAGAGACACCGGGGAGCTGTTTTTT. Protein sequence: CASRDRDTGELFF.

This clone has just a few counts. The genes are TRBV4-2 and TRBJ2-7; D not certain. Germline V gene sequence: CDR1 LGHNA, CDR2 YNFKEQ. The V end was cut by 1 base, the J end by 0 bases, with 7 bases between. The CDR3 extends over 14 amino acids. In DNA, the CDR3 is TGTGCCAGCAGCCAAGGGCGGAGCTCCTACGAGCAGTACTTC. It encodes CASSQGRSSYEQYF.

CDR3 amino acids: CASSQNAAYEQYF. CDR3 DNA: TGTGCCAGCAGCCAAAACGCGGCCTACGAGCAGTACTTC. The gene calls are TRBV14 and TRBJ2-7; no reliable D call. There are 13 residues in the CDR3. V gave up 2 bases and J gave up 2 bases, with 7 bases separating them. The germline V gene encodes CDR1 SGHDN and CDR2 FVKESK.

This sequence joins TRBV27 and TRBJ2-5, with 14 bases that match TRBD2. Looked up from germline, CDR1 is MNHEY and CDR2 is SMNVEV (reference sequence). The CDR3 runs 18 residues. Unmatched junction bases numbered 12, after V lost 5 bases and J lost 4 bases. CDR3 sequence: CASSRLGTSGGRRETQYF. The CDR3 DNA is TGTGCCAGCAGTCGCTTGGGGACTAGCGGGGGACGCCGAGAGACCCAGTACTTC.

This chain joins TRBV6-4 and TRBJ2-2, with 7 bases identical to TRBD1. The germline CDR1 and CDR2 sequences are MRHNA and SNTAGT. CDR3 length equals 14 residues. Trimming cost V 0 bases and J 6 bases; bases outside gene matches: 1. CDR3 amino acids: CASSDSGGPGELFF. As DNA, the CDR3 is TGTGCCAGCAGTGACTCAGGGGGCCCCGGGGAGCTGTTTTTT.

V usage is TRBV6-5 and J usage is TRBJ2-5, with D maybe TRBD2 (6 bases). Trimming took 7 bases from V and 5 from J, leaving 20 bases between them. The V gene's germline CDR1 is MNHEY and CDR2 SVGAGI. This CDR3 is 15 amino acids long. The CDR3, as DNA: TGTGCCAGCACCGCTGGTTGGAGGGGCCAGGAGACCCAGTACTTC. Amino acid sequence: CASTAGWRGQETQYF.